These 29 T cell receptor beta chains originate from one sample sequenced in a study of blood T cell repertoires in COVID-19. Profiling relied on immunoSEQ multiplex PCR, and the TCRdb table lists in-frame clones only, not all of them. The table has some 670,000 clones, 75% to 90% seen once. Sequenced: peripheral blood. The receptors here all came from a woman under 30 with acute or convalescent COVID-19.

This chain connects TRBV25-1 to TRBJ1-2; D gene uncertain. CDR3 length equals 14 residues. In germline, CDR1 is MGHDK, CDR2 SYGVNS. V was trimmed by 3 bases and J by 2 bases, leaving 10 bases between them. CDR3 protein: CASSERDGNYGYTF. Written as DNA, the CDR3 is TGTGCCAGCAGTGAGCGCGACGGGAACTATGGCTACACCTTC.

The chain joins TRBV21-1 to TRBJ1-6; the D call of TRBD1 is as the table states it, not checked on the DNA. TRBV21-1 is a listed pseudogene. The CDR3 sequence is 16 residues long. The CDR3 spells CASPEAPGGDNSPLHF. For the CDR3, the DNA is TGTGCCAGCCCGGAGGCTCCAGGGGGTGATAATTCACCCCTCCACTTT.

J is TRBJ1-2 and V is TRBV4-2; 7 bases map to TRBD1. V lost 4 bases to trimming and J lost 7 bases; unmatched junction nucleotides: 12. CDR1 is LGHNA, CDR2 YNFKEQ, per germline. This CDR3 region has 15 residues. Here the CDR3 reads CASSRGSGQESGYTF. CDR3 nucleotide sequence: TGTGCCAGCAGCCGAGGGTCCGGACAGGAGAGTGGCTACACCTTC.

V is TRBV6-5 and J is TRBJ2-2; D is perhaps TRBD1 (6 bases). V was trimmed by 5 bases and J by 4 bases, leaving 11 bases between them. Looked up from germline, CDR1 is MNHEY and CDR2 is SVGAGI. This CDR3 spans 14 amino acids. CDR3 in DNA: TGTGCCAGCAGTAATATCAGGGGCACCGGGGAGCTGTTTTTT. Translating gives CASSNIRGTGELFF.

The chain couples TRBV6-5 to TRBJ2-1, with D possibly matching TRBD2 (6 bases). The germline V gene has CDR1 MNHEY and CDR2 SVGAGI. Trimming removed 4 bases at V and 7 bases at J, with 14 bases between. The CDR3 covers 14 residues. The CDR3 reads CASSFDGGRNEQFF. The CDR3 region has the DNA TGTGCCAGCAGTTTCGACGGGGGTAGGAATGAGCAGTTCTTC.

The chain combines TRBV28 with TRBJ1-2; no clear D gene. This CDR3 region has 15 residues. CDR1 is MDHEN, CDR2 SYDVKM, per germline. Trimming pared 4 bases from V and 2 bases from J, leaving 14 bases between. The CDR3 region has the DNA TGTGCCAGCAGTTACTGGGTGGGGAGAAACTATGGCTACACCTTC. It codes for CASSYWVGRNYGYTF.

The CDR3 nucleotides read TGTGCCAGCAGCGCTAGGAGTGGGGGCCCAGAGACCCAGTACTTC. The encoded protein is CASSARSGGPETQYF. The rearrangement uses TRBV6-6 and TRBJ2-5, with D possibly TRBD1 on 6 matching bases. Germline lookup yields CDR1 MNHNY and CDR2 SVGAGI (reference sequence). The CDR3 is 15 amino acids. V was pared by 6 bases and J by 4 bases, with 18 bases between.

V gene TRBV7-2 combines with J gene TRBJ1-2; 8 positions agree with TRBD1. The CDR3 is 13 residues long. Germline CDR1 is SGHTA and CDR2 is FQGNSA. Trimming removed 7 bases from V and 7 bases from J; junction bases left unmatched: 8. CDR3 DNA sequence: TGTGCCAGCATCCCGAGACAGGGGATTGGCTACACCTTC. This encodes CASIPRQGIGYTF.

This sequence joins TRBV27 and TRBJ1-5, with 7 bases that match TRBD1. V shed 4 bases and J 0 bases; nucleotides not matched to a gene: 0. Germline V gene data show CDR1 as MNHEY and CDR2 as SMNVEV (reference sequence). The CDR3 is made up of 14 amino acids. In DNA, the CDR3 is TGTGCCAGCAGTTGGACAGGTAGCAATCAGCCCCAGCATTTT. Amino acids: CASSWTGSNQPQHF.

The sample holds one count of this clone. The chain links TRBV28 to TRBJ1-2; D is unclear. Trimming left V 6 bases short and J 2 bases short, with 19 bases between. The V gene's germline CDR1 is MDHEN and CDR2 SYDVKM. The CDR3 has 16 amino acids. CDR3 loop: CASSTLFSLNNYGYTF. CDR3 DNA: TGTGCCAGCAGCACTCTCTTCTCGTTAAACAACTATGGCTACACCTTC.

This chain joins TRBV6-5 and TRBJ1-6; D is perhaps TRBD1 (5 bases). This CDR3 region has 14 residues. V was trimmed by 3 bases and J by 10 bases, leaving 13 bases between them. In germline, CDR1 is MNHEY, CDR2 SVGAGI. The CDR3 nucleotides read TGTGCCAGCAGTTATAGGGGTGAGAGATCACCCCTCCACTTT. It translates to CASSYRGERSPLHF.

The rearrangement uses TRBV18 and TRBJ2-1, with 13 bases identical to TRBD2. The J segment lost 2 bases and the V segment lost 5 bases, leaving 9 bases of the junction unmatched. CDR1 is KGHSH and CDR2 is LQKENI in the germline V gene. The CDR3 totals 18 residues. The CDR3 DNA follows: TGTGCCAGCTCAGCACTAGCGGGGGGGCAGGGCACCTACAATGAGCAGTTCTTC. It codes for CASSALAGGQGTYNEQFF.

This clone was seen a single time. Other DNA sequences of this sample code for an identical CDR3. This chain joins TRBV6-5 and TRBJ1-2; D gene ambiguous. V was clipped by 0 bases and J by 2 bases, with 7 bases between them. Germline V gene lookup returns CDR1 MNHEY and CDR2 SVGAGI. This CDR3 is built from 14 residues. The CDR3 protein is CASSYSAGNYGYTF. Here the CDR3 DNA reads TGTGCCAGCAGTTACTCGGCGGGGAACTATGGCTACACCTTC.

As regards this clone: Other DNA sequences from this sample encode an identical CDR3 as well. The V call is TRBV29-1, the J call TRBJ1-1; D is unclear. V was pared by 3 bases and J by 2 bases, with 16 bases between. Germline-derived CDR1 and CDR2 are SQVTM and ANQGSEA. This CDR3 is built from 15 residues. This CDR3 is CSVDRGTELNTEAFF. The CDR3, as DNA: TGCAGCGTTGACCGGGGAACCGAGTTAAACACTGAAGCTTTCTTT. Full variable domain (outside the CDR3, taken from reference TRBV29-1 and TRBJ1-1): SAVISQKPSRDICQRGTSLTIQCQVDSQVTMMFWYRQQPGQSLTLIATANQGSEATYESGFVIDKFPISRPNLTFSTLTVSNMSPEDSSIYLCSVDRGTELNTEAFFGQGTRLTVV.

The chain joins TRBV9 to TRBJ2-5; 14 bases agree with TRBD2. Trimming took 3 bases from V and 5 from J; bases not matched to a gene: 6. CDR1 is SGDLS, CDR2 YYNGEE, per germline. This CDR3 has 16 residues. The CDR3 bases are TGTGCCAGCAGCGAGACTAGCGGGGGGGCCAATGAGACCCAGTACTTC. It is translated as CASSETSGGANETQYF.

This clone was seen once. The V and J genes are TRBV29-1 and TRBJ1-2, with no clear D. Trimming removed 3 bases at V and 4 bases at J, with 12 bases between. In germline, CDR1 is SQVTM, CDR2 ANQGSEA. The CDR3 loop spans 13 amino acids. For the CDR3, the DNA is TGCAGCGTTGATCTTTGGGCTGGCTATGGCTACACCTTC. Translating gives CSVDLWAGYGYTF.

The CDR3 is CASSQMGQKNQPQHF. The CDR3 DNA sequence: TGTGCCAGCAGCCAAATGGGACAGAAGAATCAGCCCCAGCATTTT. The J gene is TRBJ1-5, the V gene TRBV7-2; 7 bases agree with TRBD1. CDR1 is SGHTA and CDR2 is FQGNSA in the germline V gene. Losses at the gene ends were 5 bases for V and 4 bases for J; bases not matched to a gene: 8. The CDR3 runs to 15 residues. The entire variable domain, with the rest obtained from reference TRBV7-2 and TRBJ1-5, is as follows: GAGVSQSPSNKVTEKGKDVELRCDPISGHTALYWYRQSLGQGLEFLIYFQGNSAPDKSGLPSDRFSAERTGGSVSTLTIQRTQQEDSAVYLCASSQMGQKNQPQHFGDGTRLSIL.

The chain uses TRBV6-5 and TRBJ2-2, with D possibly being TRBD1 (6 bases). This CDR3 has 14 amino acids. The ends were cut back, 6 bases at V and 5 bases at J, with 13 bases in the middle. In germline, CDR1 is MNHEY, CDR2 SVGAGI. CDR3 protein: CASRQGGDTGELFF. The CDR3 nucleotides are TGTGCCAGCAGACAGGGTGGTGATACCGGGGAGCTGTTTTTT.

CDR3 nucleotide sequence: TGTGCCAGCAGAGAGACAGGGTATCGCACTGAAGCTTTCTTT. Its protein is CASRETGYRTEAFF. This chain uses TRBV28 with TRBJ1-1; 7 bases match TRBD1. The CDR3 extends over 14 amino acids. With 6 bases clipped from V and 4 bases from J, the junction kept 8 bases outside the gene matches. Germline loops: CDR1 MDHEN, CDR2 SYDVKM.

The V gene is TRBV5-4, the J gene TRBJ2-1; D gene unclear. V was trimmed by 1 base and J by 8 bases, leaving 13 bases between them. The CDR3 has 14 amino acids. The germline CDR1 and CDR2 sequences are SGHNT and YYREEE (reference sequence). CDR3: CASSLQSWSDEQFF. The CDR3, as DNA: TGTGCCAGCAGCTTGCAATCATGGTCGGATGAGCAGTTCTTC.

This clone is a singleton in its sample. This chain links TRBV12-5 with TRBJ2-3; D possibly corresponds to TRBD1 (5 bases). V shed 9 bases and J shed 0 bases, with 10 bases lying between them. CDR1 and CDR2 (germline): LGHNT, FRNRAP. CDR3 length: 13 amino acids. CDR3 protein: CASKRGSTDTQYF. The CDR3 DNA sequence: TGTGCTAGCAAAAGGGGCAGCACAGATACGCAGTATTTT.

This clone showed up just a few times. V and J are TRBV27 and TRBJ1-6; D is perhaps TRBD1 (5 bases). Trimming removed 6 bases from V and 10 bases from J, with 16 bases in between. The CDR3 is made up of 14 amino acids. Per germline, CDR1 MNHEY and CDR2 SMNVEV (reference sequence). CDR3 nucleotide sequence: TGTGCCAGCAGCCTGGGGGGGGTTGGATCACCCCTCCACTTT. Translated, it gives CASSLGGVGSPLHF.

This chain connects TRBV15 to TRBJ2-7; D perhaps matches TRBD2 (5 bases). The V gene lost 5 bases and the J gene lost 5 bases, with 13 bases spanning the gap. Per germline, CDR1 LNHNV and CDR2 YYDKDF (reference sequence). There are 13 residues in the CDR3. The DNA of the CDR3 is TGTGCCACCAGCTTTCGAGGGAAACACGAGCAGTACTTC. Translated, it gives CATSFRGKHEQYF.

The chain's CDR3 is CASSTRGTDTQYF. CDR3 DNA sequence: TGTGCCAGCAGTACCCGGGGCACAGATACGCAGTATTTT. The chain is built from TRBV12-3 or TRBV12-4 and TRBJ2-3; D gene ambiguous. The CDR3 length is 13 residues. V was pared by 5 bases and J by 1 base, with 7 bases between.

V is TRBV30 and J is TRBJ1-5; D is unresolved. V lost 0 bases, J lost 2 bases, and 11 bases lay in between. The germline CDR1 and CDR2 sequences are GTSNPN and SVGIG (reference sequence). CDR3 length: 15 amino acids. The CDR3 loop is CAWSVMGTGNQPQHF. CDR3 nucleotides: TGTGCCTGGAGTGTAATGGGCACAGGCAATCAGCCCCAGCATTTT.

A single count supports this clone. This chain connects TRBV4-2 to TRBJ2-5; maybe TRBD1 (5 bases). V gave up 1 base and J gave up 4 bases, with 16 bases separating them. The CDR3 is 16 amino acids. The germline gives CDR1 LGHNA, CDR2 YNFKEQ. In DNA form, the CDR3 reads TGTGCCAGCAGCCAAGTAGAAACCCGACAGCGAGAGACCCAGTACTTC. Protein product: CASSQVETRQRETQYF.

V usage is TRBV5-8 and J usage is TRBJ2-5, with 12 bases fitting TRBD1. J was trimmed by 5 bases and V by 4 bases; bases with no gene match: 6. This CDR3 is built from 15 residues. Per the germline V gene, CDR1 is SGHTS and CDR2 is YDEGEE. The chain's CDR3 is CASSQLGQGAETQYF. The CDR3 DNA is TGTGCCAGCAGCCAATTGGGACAGGGGGCTGAGACCCAGTACTTC.

V and J are TRBV28 and TRBJ1-2; TRBD1 is a possible D gene (6 bases). V shed 4 bases and J shed 8 bases, with 11 bases lying between them. CDR3 length equals 12 residues. In germline, CDR1 is MDHEN, CDR2 SYDVKM. CDR3 residues: CASSSGGEGYTF. In DNA form, the CDR3 reads TGTGCCAGCAGTTCTGGGGGCGAGGGCTACACCTTC.

The chain employs TRBV9 and TRBJ1-1; TRBD1 aligns across 7 bases. This CDR3 is built from 15 residues. Unmatched junction bases numbered 6, after V lost 0 bases and J lost 4 bases. The V gene's germline CDR1 is SGDLS and CDR2 YYNGEE. CDR3 in DNA: TGTGCCAGCAGCGTAGGAGGGGGCGCAGGCACTGAAGCTTTCTTT. Translation: CASSVGGGAGTEAFF.